A single T cell receptor beta chain is shown here with its context. iRepertoire HTBI primers and Arm-PCR of CDR3 regions built TCR beta libraries. TCRdb ran MiXCR on the multiplex PCR reads and lists one entry per CDR3 protein. Seen here are about 530,000 distinct CDR3 sequences, 16% observed once, and the top ten hold 25%. Germline assignment: CDR1 MGHRA and CDR2 YSYEKL. V lost 0 bases and J 0 bases, leaving 18 bases between the germline ends. This CDR3 contains 19 residues. These data come from a study of regulatory T cells in long-lasting Graves disease. As for time point: newly diagnosed GD, antithyroid drugs for less than 3 months. The authors made the TCR library using RNA they extracted from PBMCs. This sample also belongs to another study, concerning T cells in Graves' hyperthyroidism and ophthalmopathy. This second report adds: TCR CDR3 regions were first amplified by RT-PCR with HTBI primers.

The receptor's source is a woman aged 35-65 years with Graves disease. This specimen consisted of peripheral blood mononuclear cells (PBMCs), obtained at new diagnosis, from a patient treated with antithyroid drugs. The V gene is TRBV4-1, the J gene TRBJ1-3; unclear D gene. This CDR3 reads CASSQDEIYLWPSGNTIYF. CDR3 DNA sequence: TGCGCCAGCAGCCAAGATGAGATTTATTTGTGGCCCTCTGGAAACACCATATATTTT.